These 27 T cell receptor beta chains originate from one sample sequenced in a study of Ad26.COV2.S vaccination and SARS-CoV-2 variants. Regarding treatment: around 19 received Ad26.COV2.S at low or high dose, single or two shots; about 5 received placebo; per-sample allocation not given. Day 63 following the first vaccine or placebo injection was when the samples were taken. The method was immunoSEQ multiplex PCR; TCRdb's version includes in-frame clones alone and lacks a portion of them. This sample yields 300,000 to 350,000 clones, of which about 89% are seen a single time; around 5% belongs to the top ten. The input for sequencing was peripheral blood, taken in a trial of Ad26.COV2.S vaccine versus placebo. The receptors were gathered from a person aged 18-60 years who received the Ad26.COV2.S COVID-19 vaccine or a placebo.

J is TRBJ2-3 and V is TRBV9; the D is unclear. V was shortened by 0 bases and J by 4 bases, with 9 bases between the two germline ends. The CDR3 is made up of 14 amino acids. CDR1 SGDLS and CDR2 YYNGEE come from the germline V gene. The CDR3 here is CASSVDDNADTQYF. The CDR3 DNA sequence: TGTGCCAGCAGCGTAGATGACAACGCAGATACGCAGTATTTT.

This clone came up a few times. The chain joins TRBV21-1 to TRBJ1-5; the table gives TRBD1 as D, unverified against the DNA. TRBV21-1 is an annotated pseudogene. The CDR3 is 15 residues long. The CDR3 sequence: CASTTWTGENQPQHF. In DNA form, the CDR3 reads TGTGCCAGCACCACTTGGACAGGGGAGAATCAGCCCCAGCATTTT.

The V and J genes are TRBV27 and TRBJ1-6; 11 nucleotides align to TRBD1. Germline CDR1 and CDR2: MNHEY and SMNVEV (reference sequence). This CDR3 has 19 amino acids. J was trimmed by 1 base and V by 5 bases; bases with no gene match: 10. CDR3 loop: CASSLIGQGAESYNSPLHF. CDR3 coding DNA: TGTGCCAGCAGTCTCATAGGACAGGGGGCTGAGTCCTATAATTCACCCCTCCACTTT.

The chain has TRBV5-1 and TRBJ2-5; D is possibly TRBD2 (6 bases). With 1 base removed from V and 1 base from J, the gap between germline ends came to 14 bases. Germline CDR1 is SGHRS and CDR2 is YFSETQ. This CDR3 region has 16 residues. In nucleotides, the CDR3 is TGCGCCAGCAGCTTGTCGCGGGGAACGGGCCAAGAGACCCAGTACTTC. Translated, it gives CASSLSRGTGQETQYF.

The gene calls are TRBV19 and TRBJ2-1; 11 bases are shared with TRBD2. Germline V lookup: CDR1 LNHDA, CDR2 SQIVND (reference sequence). The ends lost 4 bases at V and 0 bases at J; junction bases unmatched: 14. The CDR3 is made up of 20 amino acids. CDR3 sequence reads: CASSNPPGLAARSSYNEQFF. CDR3 bases: TGTGCCAGTAGTAACCCACCGGGACTAGCGGCACGAAGCTCCTACAATGAGCAGTTCTTC. The full variable domain, rest sourced from reference TRBV19 and TRBJ2-1, is DGGITQSPKYLFRKEGQNVTLSCEQNLNHDAMYWYRQDPGQGLRLIYYSQIVNDFQKGDIAEGYSVSREKKESFPLTVTSAQKNPTAFYLCASSNPPGLAARSSYNEQFFGPGTRLTVL.

The V call is TRBV5-1, the J call TRBJ2-1, with TRBD1 matching 7 bases. Germline V gene lookup returns CDR1 SGHRS and CDR2 YFSETQ. Trimming took 4 bases from V and 1 from J; bases not matched to a gene: 5. The CDR3 extends over 15 amino acids. The CDR3 DNA follows: TGCGCCAGCAGCGTGGGACAGCTGTCCTACAATGAGCAGTTCTTC. As protein: CASSVGQLSYNEQFF.

The chain combines TRBV6-6 with TRBJ2-7, with D perhaps TRBD1 or TRBD2 (6 bases each). The germline CDR1 and CDR2 sequences are MNHNY and SVGAGI (reference sequence). Trimming left V 1 base short and J 0 bases short, with 10 bases between. The CDR3 covers 15 residues. CDR3 sequence: CASSYWGASSYEQYF. Here the CDR3 DNA reads TGTGCCAGCAGTTACTGGGGGGCGAGCTCCTACGAGCAGTACTTC.

This chain uses TRBV10-2 with TRBJ1-6; D is unclear. In germline, CDR1 is WSHSY, CDR2 SAAADI. There are 13 residues in the CDR3. V lost 2 bases and J 8 bases, leaving 7 bases between the germline ends. CDR3 sequence reads: CASSEGRYSPLHF. The DNA for the CDR3 is TGCGCCAGCAGTGAGGGACGGTATTCACCCCTCCACTTT.

J is TRBJ2-5 and V is TRBV28; 10 positions agree with TRBD1. Germline V CDR1 and CDR2: MDHEN, SYDVKM. Trimming cost V 3 bases and J 4 bases; bases outside gene matches: 2. CDR3 length equals 14 residues. The DNA of the CDR3 is TGTGCCAGCAGTTTTAGGACAGGGGGAGAGACCCAGTACTTC. It is translated as CASSFRTGGETQYF.

Of note for this clone: A single base separates this from a much larger clone, so it may be a read error. The rearrangement joins TRBV9 to TRBJ2-1, with TRBD1 matching over 12 bases. This CDR3 spans 15 amino acids. Germline lookup yields CDR1 SGDLS and CDR2 YYNGEE. The chain's CDR3 is CVSSAGTGGLHEQFF. CDR3 coding DNA: TGTGTCAGCAGCGCCGGGACAGGGGGCCTGCATGAGCAGTTCTTC.

The gene calls are TRBV2 and TRBJ2-3; 8 nucleotides align to TRBD1. The CDR3 totals 15 residues. From germline, CDR1 is SNHLY and CDR2 FYNNEI. The ends lost 6 bases at V and 4 bases at J; junction bases unmatched: 9. In DNA form, the CDR3 reads TGTGCCAGCAGCGCAACAGGGGGGTGGGCAGATACGCAGTATTTT. Its translation: CASSATGGWADTQYF.

This chain connects TRBV6-5 to TRBJ2-7; 10 nucleotides match TRBD1. The V gene's germline CDR1 is MNHEY and CDR2 SVGAGI. V was pared by 6 bases and J by 0 bases, with 5 bases of the junction left unmatched. The CDR3 has 15 residues. The chain's CDR3 is CASSPRTGGSYEQYF. In nucleotides, the CDR3 is TGTGCCAGCAGCCCAAGGACAGGGGGCTCCTACGAGCAGTACTTC.

The chain employs TRBV11-2 and TRBJ1-4; D is perhaps TRBD1 (5 bases). The CDR3 covers 17 residues. Germline V gene lookup returns CDR1 SGHAT and CDR2 FQNNGV. The ends were cut back, 3 bases at V and 6 bases at J, with 20 bases in the middle. In DNA, the CDR3 is TGTGCCAGCAGCTTCTCCCCGGGCGGGGGTAGGTATGAAAAACTGTTTTTT. Residues: CASSFSPGGGRYEKLFF.

The gene calls are TRBV6-5 and TRBJ1-4; TRBD1 aligns across 10 bases. The J segment lost 5 bases and the V segment lost 6 bases, leaving 3 bases of the junction unmatched. The CDR3 length is 14 residues. The germline CDR1 and CDR2 sequences are MNHEY and SVGAGI. CDR3 nucleotides: TGTGCCAGCAGGGCGACAGGGGGCAATGAAAAACTGTTTTTT. Residues: CASRATGGNEKLFF.

The rearrangement uses TRBV15 and TRBJ1-4; D is undetermined. Germline values: CDR1 LNHNV, CDR2 YYDKDF (reference sequence). This CDR3 has 15 amino acids. Trimming took 5 bases from V and 0 from J, leaving 10 bases between them. CDR3 sequence: CATSLQFATNEKLFF. The CDR3 DNA is TGTGCCACCAGCTTACAGTTTGCAACTAATGAAAAACTGTTTTTT.

CDR3 protein: CATSASSSTDTQYF. The CDR3 DNA reads TGTGCCACCAGTGCTAGCTCTAGCACAGATACGCAGTATTTT. This chain links TRBV24-1 with TRBJ2-3, with D maybe TRBD2 (5 bases). The CDR3 is 14 residues long. Trimming shortened V by 5 bases and J by 0 bases, and 8 bases separated the two germline ends. Germline V gene sequence: CDR1 KGHDR, CDR2 SFDVKD.

The rearrangement joins TRBV19 to TRBJ2-2, with D tentatively TRBD1 or TRBD2 (5 bases each). The V end was cut by 3 bases, the J end by 1 base, with 12 bases between. The CDR3 totals 16 residues. Germline CDR1 is LNHDA and CDR2 is SQIVND (reference sequence). CDR3: CASSIETRGNTGELFF. CDR3 DNA sequence: TGTGCCAGTAGTATCGAGACGAGGGGGAACACCGGGGAGCTGTTTTTT.

This chain links TRBV19 with TRBJ2-1; TRBD2 aligns across 15 bases. V trimming: 4 bases; J trimming: 5 bases; junction bases outside the gene matches: 12. In germline, CDR1 is LNHDA, CDR2 SQIVND (reference sequence). The CDR3 is 19 amino acids. CDR3 DNA: TGTGCCAGTAGTAACAACCGGCAGTGGACTAGCGGGGGGGACAATGAGCAGTTCTTC. Protein sequence: CASSNNRQWTSGGDNEQFF.

V gene TRBV6-5 combines with J gene TRBJ1-2; possibly TRBD1 for D (6 bases). This CDR3 is built from 13 residues. CDR1 is MNHEY and CDR2 is SVGAGI in the germline V gene. V lost 5 bases to trimming and J lost 8 bases, with 15 bases between them. The CDR3 here is CASSPTGFRGYTF. Written as DNA, the CDR3 is TGTGCCAGCAGTCCTACAGGGTTCCGGGGCTACACCTTC.

Written as DNA, the CDR3 is TGCAGCGTTGAAAGGGACAACTACGAGCAGTACTTC. Amino acid sequence: CSVERDNYEQYF. This rearrangement joins TRBV29-1 to TRBJ2-7; tentative D call: TRBD1 (6 bases). Germline CDR1 SQVTM, CDR2 ANQGSEA. CDR3 length: 12 residues. V lost 2 bases and J lost 3, with 8 bases in between.

V and J are TRBV9 and TRBJ2-7, with 7 bases that match TRBD2. V lost 2 bases, J lost 6 bases, and 5 bases stayed unmatched. This CDR3 contains 13 residues. Germline assignment: CDR1 SGDLS and CDR2 YYNGEE. CDR3 in amino acids: CASSVGGGPEQYF. The CDR3 DNA sequence: TGTGCCAGCAGCGTTGGGGGGGGACCCGAGCAGTACTTC.

The genes are TRBV6-5 and TRBJ2-3; 12 bases are shared with TRBD2. Per the germline V gene, CDR1 is MNHEY and CDR2 is SVGAGI. The CDR3 loop spans 15 amino acids. Trimming at V came to 7 bases and at J to 4 bases, leaving 6 bases not matched to a gene. For the CDR3, the DNA is TGTGCCAGCAAGCTAGCGGGGGGGAGGTCAGATACGCAGTATTTT. This gives the protein CASKLAGGRSDTQYF.

This chain links TRBV5-1 with TRBJ2-7; 7 bases fit TRBD1. V shed 6 bases, J shed 2 bases, and the junction held 8 bases outside the gene matches. CDR3 length: 14 residues. CDR1 and CDR2 from the germline V gene are SGHRS and YFSETQ. CDR3 sequence: CASTRDSDTYEQYF. Here the CDR3 DNA reads TGCGCCAGCACCCGGGACAGCGATACCTACGAGCAGTACTTC.

The chain combines TRBV5-1 with TRBJ1-6; 10 bases map to TRBD1. Germline CDR1 and CDR2: SGHRS and YFSETQ. The CDR3 totals 15 residues. Losses at the gene ends were 3 bases for V and 10 bases for J; bases not matched to a gene: 7. The CDR3 nucleotides are TGCGCCAGCAGCTGGACAGGGGACAGGGGATCACCCCTCCACTTT. Its protein product is CASSWTGDRGSPLHF.

CDR3 sequence (DNA): TGTGCCAGCAGGTACAGGGGAGGGACAGATACGCAGTATTTT. This codes for CASRYRGGTDTQYF. The V gene is TRBV5-6, the J gene TRBJ2-3, with D perhaps given as TRBD1 or TRBD2 (7 bases each). Trimming left V 5 bases short and J 3 bases short, with 13 bases between. The CDR3 sequence is 14 residues long. Germline loops: CDR1 SGHDT, CDR2 YYEEEE.

V is TRBV9 and J is TRBJ2-2, with D unclear. CDR1 is SGDLS, CDR2 YYNGEE, per germline. The CDR3 extends over 14 amino acids. Trimming took off 3 bases at V and 2 bases at J, with 8 bases between the two ends. This CDR3 is CASSAQTNTGELFF. As DNA, the CDR3 is TGTGCCAGCAGCGCACAGACCAACACCGGGGAGCTGTTTTTT. Combining the CDR3 with reference TRBV9 and TRBJ2-2 gives the whole variable domain DSGVTQTPKHLITATGQRVTLRCSPRSGDLSVYWYQQSLDQGLQFLIQYYNGEERAKGNILERFSAQQFPDLHSELNLSSLELGDSALYFCASSAQTNTGELFFGEGSRLTVL.

The chain joins TRBV6-6 to TRBJ2-7, with TRBD1 matching 9 bases. This CDR3 is built from 16 residues. Germline CDR1 MNHNY, CDR2 SVGAGI (reference sequence). Losses at the gene ends were 5 bases for V and 5 bases for J; bases not matched to a gene: 13. The CDR3 nucleotides read TGTGCCAGCAGTCTACAGGGGGCGTCGAATCTCGACGAGCAGTACTTC. As protein: CASSLQGASNLDEQYF.